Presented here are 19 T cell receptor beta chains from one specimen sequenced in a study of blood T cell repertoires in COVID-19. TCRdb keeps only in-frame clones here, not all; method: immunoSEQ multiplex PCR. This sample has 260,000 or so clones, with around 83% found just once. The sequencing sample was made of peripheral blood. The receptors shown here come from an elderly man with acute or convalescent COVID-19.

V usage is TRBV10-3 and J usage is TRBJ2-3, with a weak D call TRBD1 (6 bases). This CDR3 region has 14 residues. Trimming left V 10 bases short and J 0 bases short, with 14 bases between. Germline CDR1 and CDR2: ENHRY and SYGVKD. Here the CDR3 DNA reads TGTGCCACTCGGGACACCGCTAGCACAGATACGCAGTATTTT. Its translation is CATRDTASTDTQYF.

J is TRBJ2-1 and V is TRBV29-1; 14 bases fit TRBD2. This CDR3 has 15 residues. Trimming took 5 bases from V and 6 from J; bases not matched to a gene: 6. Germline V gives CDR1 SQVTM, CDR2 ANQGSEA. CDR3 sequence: CSVTLGTSGSNEQFF. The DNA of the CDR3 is TGCAGCGTTACACTCGGGACTAGCGGGAGCAATGAGCAGTTCTTC.

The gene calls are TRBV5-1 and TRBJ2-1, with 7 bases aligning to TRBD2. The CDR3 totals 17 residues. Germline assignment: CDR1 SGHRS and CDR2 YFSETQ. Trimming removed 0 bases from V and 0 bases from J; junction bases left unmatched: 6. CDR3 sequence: CASSLELAPSSYNEQFF. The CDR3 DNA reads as TGCGCCAGCAGCTTGGAACTAGCGCCAAGCTCCTACAATGAGCAGTTCTTC.

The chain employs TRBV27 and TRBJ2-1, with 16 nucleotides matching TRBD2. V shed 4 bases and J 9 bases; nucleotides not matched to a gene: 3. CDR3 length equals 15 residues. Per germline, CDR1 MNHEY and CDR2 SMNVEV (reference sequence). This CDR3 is CASSSGTSGRGEQFF. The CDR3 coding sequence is TGTGCCAGCAGTTCAGGGACTAGCGGGAGGGGTGAGCAGTTCTTC.

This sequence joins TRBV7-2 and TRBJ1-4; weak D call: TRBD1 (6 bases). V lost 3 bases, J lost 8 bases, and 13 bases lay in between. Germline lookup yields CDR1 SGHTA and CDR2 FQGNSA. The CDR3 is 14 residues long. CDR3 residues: CASSFGGASEKLFF. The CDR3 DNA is TGTGCCAGCAGCTTCGGGGGGGCATCAGAAAAACTGTTTTTT.

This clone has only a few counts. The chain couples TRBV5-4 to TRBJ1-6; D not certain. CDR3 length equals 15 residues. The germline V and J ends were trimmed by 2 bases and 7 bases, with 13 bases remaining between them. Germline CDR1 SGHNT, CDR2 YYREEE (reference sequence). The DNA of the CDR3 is TGTGCCAGCAGCTTTTTGGCAGAAGAAAATTCACCCCTCCACTTT. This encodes CASSFLAEENSPLHF. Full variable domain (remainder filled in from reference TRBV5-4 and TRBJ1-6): ETGVTQSPTHLIKTRGQQVTLRCSSQSGHNTVSWYQQALGQGPQFIFQYYREEENGRGNFPPRFSGLQFPNYSSELNVNALELDDSALYLCASSFLAEENSPLHFGNGTRLTVT.

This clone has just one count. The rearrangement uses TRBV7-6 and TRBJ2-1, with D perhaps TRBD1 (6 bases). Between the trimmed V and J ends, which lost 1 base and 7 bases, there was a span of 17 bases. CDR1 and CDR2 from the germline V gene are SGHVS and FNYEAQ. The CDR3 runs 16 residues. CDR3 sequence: CASSLDPGEDVNEQFF. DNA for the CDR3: TGTGCCAGCAGCTTAGATCCAGGGGAAGACGTAAATGAGCAGTTCTTC.

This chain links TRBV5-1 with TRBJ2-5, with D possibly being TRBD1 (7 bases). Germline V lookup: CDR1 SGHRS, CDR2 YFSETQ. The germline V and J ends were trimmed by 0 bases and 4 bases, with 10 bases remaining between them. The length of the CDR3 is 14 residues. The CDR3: CASSLVQGGETQYF. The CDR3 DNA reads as TGCGCCAGCAGCTTGGTCCAGGGGGGAGAGACCCAGTACTTC.

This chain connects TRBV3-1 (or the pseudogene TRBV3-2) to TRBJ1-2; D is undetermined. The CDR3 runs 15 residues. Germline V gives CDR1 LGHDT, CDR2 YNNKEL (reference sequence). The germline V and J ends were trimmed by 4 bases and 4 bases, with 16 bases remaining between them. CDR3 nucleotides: TGTGCCAGCAGCCCCCCAGAGGGCAGGAGCTATGGCTACACCTTC. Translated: CASSPPEGRSYGYTF.

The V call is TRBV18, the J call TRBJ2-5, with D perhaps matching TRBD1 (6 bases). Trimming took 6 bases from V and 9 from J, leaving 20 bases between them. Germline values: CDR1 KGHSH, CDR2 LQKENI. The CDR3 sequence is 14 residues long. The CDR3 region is CASSLRQANEAQYF. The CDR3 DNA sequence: TGTGCCAGCTCCCTCCGACAGGCCAATGAGGCCCAGTACTTC.

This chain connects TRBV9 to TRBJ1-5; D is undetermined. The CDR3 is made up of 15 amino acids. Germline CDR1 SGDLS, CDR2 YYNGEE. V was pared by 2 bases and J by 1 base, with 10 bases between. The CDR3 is CASSVGSLSNQPQHF. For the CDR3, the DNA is TGTGCCAGCAGCGTGGGGAGTCTCAGCAATCAGCCCCAGCATTTT.

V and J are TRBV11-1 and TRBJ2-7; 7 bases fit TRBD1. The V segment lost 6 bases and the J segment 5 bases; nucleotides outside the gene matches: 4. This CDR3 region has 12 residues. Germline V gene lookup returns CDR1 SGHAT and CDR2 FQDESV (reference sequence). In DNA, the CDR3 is TGTGCCAGCAGACACACAGGGGACGAGCAGTACTTC. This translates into CASRHTGDEQYF. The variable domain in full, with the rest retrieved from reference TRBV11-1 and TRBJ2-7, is EAEVAQSPRYKITEKSQAVAFWCDPISGHATLYWYRQILGQGPELLVQFQDESVVDDSQLPKDRFSAERLKGVDSTLKIQPAELGDSAMYLCASRHTGDEQYFGPGTRLTVT.

CDR3 sequence reads: CASSLTTAVGETQYF. CDR3 DNA sequence: TGTGCCAGCAGCTTAACGACGGCGGTTGGGGAGACCCAGTACTTC. The chain has TRBV7-7 and TRBJ2-5, with no clear D. The CDR3 runs to 15 residues. Germline V gene lookup returns CDR1 SSHAT and CDR2 FNYEAQ (reference sequence). Trimming cost V 2 bases and J 5 bases, with 15 bases left between them.

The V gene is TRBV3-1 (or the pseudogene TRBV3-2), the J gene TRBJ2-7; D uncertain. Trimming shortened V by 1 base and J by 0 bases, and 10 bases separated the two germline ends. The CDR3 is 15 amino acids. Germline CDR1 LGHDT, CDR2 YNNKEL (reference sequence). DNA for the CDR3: TGTGCCAGCAGCCAAGTCGCGGCGAGCTCCTACGAGCAGTACTTC. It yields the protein CASSQVAASSYEQYF.

CDR3: CASSLGGEGSIYGYTF. The CDR3 DNA reads TGTGCCAGCAGCCTGGGTGGGGAGGGGTCCATCTATGGCTACACCTTC. The chain links TRBV7-8 to TRBJ1-2; maybe TRBD1 (5 bases). The CDR3 covers 16 residues. The germline V and J ends were trimmed by 5 bases and 4 bases, with 20 bases remaining between them. Germline CDR1 reads SGHVS; CDR2 reads FQNEAQ.

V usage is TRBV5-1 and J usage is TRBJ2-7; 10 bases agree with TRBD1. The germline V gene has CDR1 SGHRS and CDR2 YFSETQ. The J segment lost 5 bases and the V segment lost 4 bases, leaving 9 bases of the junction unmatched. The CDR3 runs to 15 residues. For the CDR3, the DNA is TGCGCCAGCAGCGAGCCCGGGACAGGGGTCCACGAGCAGTACTTC. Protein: CASSEPGTGVHEQYF.

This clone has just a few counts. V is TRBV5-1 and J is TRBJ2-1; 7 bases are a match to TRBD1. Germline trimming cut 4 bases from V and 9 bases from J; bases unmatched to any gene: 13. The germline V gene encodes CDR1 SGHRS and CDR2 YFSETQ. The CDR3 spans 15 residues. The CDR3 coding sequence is TGCGCCAGCAGCCTTCCCATGATAGGGGGCGGTGAGCAGTTCTTC. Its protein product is CASSLPMIGGGEQFF.

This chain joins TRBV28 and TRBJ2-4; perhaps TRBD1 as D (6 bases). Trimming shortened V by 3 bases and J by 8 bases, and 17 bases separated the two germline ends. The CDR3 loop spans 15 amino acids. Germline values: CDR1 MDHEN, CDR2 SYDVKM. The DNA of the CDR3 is TGTGCCAGCAGTTTGAAACACGGACAGTTGGACATTCAGTACTTC. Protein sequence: CASSLKHGQLDIQYF.

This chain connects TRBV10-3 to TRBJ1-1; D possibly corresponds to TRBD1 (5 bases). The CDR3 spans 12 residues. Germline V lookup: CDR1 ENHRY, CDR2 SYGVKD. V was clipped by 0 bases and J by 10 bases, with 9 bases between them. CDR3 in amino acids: CAISESKGLAFF. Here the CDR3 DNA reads TGTGCCATCAGTGAGTCGAAGGGGTTAGCTTTCTTT.